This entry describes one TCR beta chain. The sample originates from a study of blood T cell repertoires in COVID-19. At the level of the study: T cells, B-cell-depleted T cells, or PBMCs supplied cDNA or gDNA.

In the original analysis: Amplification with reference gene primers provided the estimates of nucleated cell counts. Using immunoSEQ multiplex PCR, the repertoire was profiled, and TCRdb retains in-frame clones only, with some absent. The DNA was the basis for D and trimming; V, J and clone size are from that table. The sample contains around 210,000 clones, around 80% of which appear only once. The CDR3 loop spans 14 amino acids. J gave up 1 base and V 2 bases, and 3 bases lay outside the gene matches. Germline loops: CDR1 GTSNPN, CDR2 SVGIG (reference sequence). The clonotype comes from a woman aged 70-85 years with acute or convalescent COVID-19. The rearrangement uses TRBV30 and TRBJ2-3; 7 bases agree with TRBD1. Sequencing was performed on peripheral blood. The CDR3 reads CAWSKGAGTDTQYF. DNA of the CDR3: TGTGCCTGGAGTAAGGGGGCGGGCACAGATACGCAGTATTTT.